This entry features one T cell receptor beta chain sequence. The sample comes from a study of blood T cell repertoires in COVID-19. The table came from immunoSEQ multiplex PCR; TCRdb's copy has only in-frame clones and leaves some out. Seen here are about 87,000 clones, roughly 91% observed once, and the top ten hold 6.5% to 8.5%. V lost 4 bases and J 4 bases, leaving 12 bases between the germline ends. CDR3 length: 13 amino acids. Germline values: CDR1 SGHRS, CDR2 YFSETQ. The material sequenced was peripheral blood. The chain combines TRBV5-1 with TRBJ2-7; a possible D gene is TRBD2 (5 bases). This receptor was taken from a man aged 18-30 years with COVID-19, enrolled during active disease. The CDR3 sequence: CASSPEADYEQYF. CDR3 coding DNA: TGCGCCAGCAGCCCCGAAGCGGATTACGAGCAGTACTTC. The full variable domain, in which reference TRBV5-1 and TRBJ2-7 provide the parts outside the CDR3, is KAGVTQTPRYLIKTRGQQVTLSCSPISGHRSVSWYQQTPGQGLQFLFEYFSETQRNKGNFPGRFSGRQFSNSRSEMNVSTLELGDSALYLCASSPEADYEQYFGPGTRLTVT.